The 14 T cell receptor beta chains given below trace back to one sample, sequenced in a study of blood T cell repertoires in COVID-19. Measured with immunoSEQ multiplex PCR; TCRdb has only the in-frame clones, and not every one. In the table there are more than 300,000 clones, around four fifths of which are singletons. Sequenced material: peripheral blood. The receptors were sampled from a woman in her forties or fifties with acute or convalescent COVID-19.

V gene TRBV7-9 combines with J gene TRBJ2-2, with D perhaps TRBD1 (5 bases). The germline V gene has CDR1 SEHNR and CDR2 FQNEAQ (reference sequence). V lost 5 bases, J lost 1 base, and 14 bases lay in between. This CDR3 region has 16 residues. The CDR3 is CASSLRLQGNTGELFF. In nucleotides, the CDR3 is TGTGCCAGCAGCCTTCGCCTCCAGGGGAACACCGGGGAGCTGTTTTTT.

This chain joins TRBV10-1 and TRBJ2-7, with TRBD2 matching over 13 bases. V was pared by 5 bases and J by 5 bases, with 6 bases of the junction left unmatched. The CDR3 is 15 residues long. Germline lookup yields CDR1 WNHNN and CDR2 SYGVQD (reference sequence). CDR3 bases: TGCGCCAGCAGTCCCGGACTAGCGGGAGTGAACGAGCAGTACTTC. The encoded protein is CASSPGLAGVNEQYF.

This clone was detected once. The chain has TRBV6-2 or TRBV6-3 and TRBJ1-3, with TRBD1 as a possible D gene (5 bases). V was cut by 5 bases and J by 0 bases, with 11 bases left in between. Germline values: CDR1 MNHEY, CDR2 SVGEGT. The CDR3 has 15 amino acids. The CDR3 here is CASSRQSSSGNTIYF. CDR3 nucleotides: TGTGCCAGCAGTCGACAGTCGAGCTCTGGAAACACCATATATTTT.

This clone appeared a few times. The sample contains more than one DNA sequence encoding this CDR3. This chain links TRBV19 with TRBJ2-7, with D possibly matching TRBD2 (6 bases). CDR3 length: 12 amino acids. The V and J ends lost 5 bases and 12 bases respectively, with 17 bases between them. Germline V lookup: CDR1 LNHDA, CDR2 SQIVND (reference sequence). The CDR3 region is CASSGRDGSRYV. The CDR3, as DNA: TGTGCCAGTAGTGGCCGGGACGGGAGTAGGTACGTC.

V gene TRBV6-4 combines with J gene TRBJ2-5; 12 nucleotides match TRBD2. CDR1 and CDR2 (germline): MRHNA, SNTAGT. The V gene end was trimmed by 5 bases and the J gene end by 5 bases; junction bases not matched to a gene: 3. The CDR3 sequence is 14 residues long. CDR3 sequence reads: CASSQTSGGETQYF. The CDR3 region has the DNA TGTGCCAGCAGTCAGACTAGCGGGGGCGAGACCCAGTACTTC.

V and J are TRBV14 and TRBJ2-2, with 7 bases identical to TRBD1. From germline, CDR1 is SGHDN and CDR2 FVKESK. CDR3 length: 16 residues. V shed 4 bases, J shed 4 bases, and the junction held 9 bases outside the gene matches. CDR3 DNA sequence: TGTGCCAGCAGCCCGACGGACAGGTGGAGCACCGGGGAGCTGTTTTTT. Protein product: CASSPTDRWSTGELFF.

In DNA, the CDR3 is TGTGCCAGCAGTGATAATGGTGGAGGGAAGGGCTACACCTTC. Its translation: CASSDNGGGKGYTF. The gene calls are TRBV2 and TRBJ1-2, with D unclear. Germline CDR1 is SNHLY and CDR2 is FYNNEI. Trimming took 3 bases from V and 8 from J, leaving 16 bases between them. The CDR3 is made up of 14 amino acids.

This CDR3 is CATSDSGTGITDTQYF. In nucleotides, the CDR3 is TGTGCCACCAGTGACTCCGGGACAGGGATCACAGATACGCAGTATTTT. The V and J genes are TRBV24-1 and TRBJ2-3; TRBD1 agrees at 9 bases. Germline assignment: CDR1 KGHDR and CDR2 SFDVKD. Trimming removed 4 bases from V and 2 bases from J; junction bases left unmatched: 6. The CDR3 has 16 amino acids.

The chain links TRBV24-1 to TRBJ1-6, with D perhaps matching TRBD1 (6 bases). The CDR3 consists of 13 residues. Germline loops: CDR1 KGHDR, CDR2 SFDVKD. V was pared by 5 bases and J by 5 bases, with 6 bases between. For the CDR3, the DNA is TGTGCCACCAGTGCAGGGGATAATTCACCCCTCCACTTT. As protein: CATSAGDNSPLHF.

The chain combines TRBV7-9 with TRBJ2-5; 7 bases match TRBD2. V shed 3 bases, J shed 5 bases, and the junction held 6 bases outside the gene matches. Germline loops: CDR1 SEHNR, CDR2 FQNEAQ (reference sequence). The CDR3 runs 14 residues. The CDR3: CASSFTSGGETQYF. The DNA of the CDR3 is TGTGCCAGCAGCTTTACCTCCGGGGGGGAGACCCAGTACTTC.

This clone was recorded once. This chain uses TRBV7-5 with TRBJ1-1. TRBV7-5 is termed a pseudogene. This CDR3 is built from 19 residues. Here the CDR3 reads CARSPSEDPMNTSNTEAFF. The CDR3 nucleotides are TGTGCCAGAAGCCCGAGCGAGGATCCCATGAATACCTCGAACACTGAAGCTTTCTTT.

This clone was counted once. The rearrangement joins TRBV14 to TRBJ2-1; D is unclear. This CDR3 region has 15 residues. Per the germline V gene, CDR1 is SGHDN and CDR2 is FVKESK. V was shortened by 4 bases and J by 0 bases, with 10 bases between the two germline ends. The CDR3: CASSPVASSYNEQFF. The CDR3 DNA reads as TGTGCCAGCAGCCCCGTAGCTAGCTCCTACAATGAGCAGTTCTTC.

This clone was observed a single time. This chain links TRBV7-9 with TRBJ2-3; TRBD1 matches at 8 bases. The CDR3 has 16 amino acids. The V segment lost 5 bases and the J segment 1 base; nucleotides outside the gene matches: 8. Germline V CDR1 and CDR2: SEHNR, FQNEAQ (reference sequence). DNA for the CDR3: TGTGCCAGCAGCACCCAGGGGGCGCGGGGCACAGATACGCAGTATTTT. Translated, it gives CASSTQGARGTDTQYF. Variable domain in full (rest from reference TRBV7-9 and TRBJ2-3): DTGVSQNPRHKITKRGQNVTFRCDPISEHNRLYWYRQTLGQGPEFLTYFQNEAQLEKSRLLSDRFSAERPKGSFSTLEIQRTEQGDSAMYLCASSTQGARGTDTQYFGPGTRLTVL.

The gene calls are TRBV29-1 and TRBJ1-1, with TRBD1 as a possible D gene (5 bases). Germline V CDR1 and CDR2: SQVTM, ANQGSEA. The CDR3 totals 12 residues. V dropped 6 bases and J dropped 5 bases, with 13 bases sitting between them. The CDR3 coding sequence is TGCAGCGTGCGGGAGGGGCGGACTGAAGCTTTCTTT. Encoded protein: CSVREGRTEAFF.